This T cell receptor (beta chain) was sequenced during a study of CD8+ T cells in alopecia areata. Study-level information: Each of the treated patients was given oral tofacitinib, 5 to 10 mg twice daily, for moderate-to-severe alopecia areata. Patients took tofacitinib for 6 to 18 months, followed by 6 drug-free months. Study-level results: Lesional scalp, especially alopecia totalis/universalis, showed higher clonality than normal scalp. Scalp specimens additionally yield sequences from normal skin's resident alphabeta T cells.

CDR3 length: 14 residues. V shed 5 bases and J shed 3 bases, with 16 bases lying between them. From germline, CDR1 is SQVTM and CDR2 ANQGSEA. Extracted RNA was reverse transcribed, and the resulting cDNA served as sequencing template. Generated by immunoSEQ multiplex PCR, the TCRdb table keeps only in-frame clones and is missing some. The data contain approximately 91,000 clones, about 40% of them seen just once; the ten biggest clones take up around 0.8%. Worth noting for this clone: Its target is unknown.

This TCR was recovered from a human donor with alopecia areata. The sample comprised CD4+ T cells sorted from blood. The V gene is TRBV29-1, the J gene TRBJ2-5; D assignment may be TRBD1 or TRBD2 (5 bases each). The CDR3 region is CSVHLGGTEETQYF. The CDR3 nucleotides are TGCAGCGTTCATCTGGGTGGGACCGAAGAGACCCAGTACTTC.